The rows below give T cell receptor beta chains drawn from one sample of a study of vaccination and CD4 T cells after COVID-19. TCRdb re-analysed the PCR reads in MiXCR, keeping a single row per CDR3 protein. Of tens of thousands of distinct CDR3 sequences listed, about 51% were seen once; the top ten hold roughly 4.5%. These receptors are not linked to any known antigen. Specimen: CD4+ T cells from blood, cultured in vitro. The receptors here all came from a human donor who had recovered from COVID-19. Each CDR3 is given with its conserved first and last residue. D genes are given only for firm matches. Some rows have no size entry. The others give once, few or many, or a class for an expanded clone.

v_call	clone_size	j_call	d_call	cdr3_aa	cdr3_nt
TRBV27	-	TRBJ2-3	-	CASSWGTLSTDTQYF	TGTGCCAGCAGTTGGGGGACACTGAGCACAGATACGCAGTATTTT
TRBV6-5	few	TRBJ1-2	-	CASSYNGGAGANYGYTF	TGTGCCAGCAGTTACAACGGGGGCGCGGGGGCTAACTATGGCTACACCTTC
TRBV27	few	TRBJ1-5	-	CASSPGDFYSNQPQHF	TGTGCCAGCAGTCCCGGGGACTTTTATAGCAATCAGCCCCAGCATTTT
TRBV24-1	-	TRBJ2-5	TRBD1	CATSDPGQVGQETQYF	TGTGCCACCAGTGACCCGGGACAGGTGGGTCAAGAGACCCAGTACTTC
TRBV5-1	once	TRBJ2-5	-	CASSLAREETQYF	TGCGCCAGCAGCTTGGCCAGAGAAGAGACCCAGTACTTC
TRBV25-1	-	TRBJ1-1	-	CASSDAGLRNTEAFF	TGTGCCAGCAGTGATGCGGGGTTGAGGAACACTGAAGCTTTCTTT
TRBV5-4	once	TRBJ2-3	-	CASSLDRTFTDTQYF	TGTGCCAGCAGCTTGGACCGAACCTTCACAGATACGCAGTATTTT
TRBV19	-	TRBJ1-5	-	CASSIFAAGYQSQHF	TGTGCCAGTAGTATTTTTGCGGCGGGTTATCAGTCCCAGCATTTT
TRBV10-3	-	TRBJ2-3	TRBD1	CAISETGGTDTQYF	TGTGCCATCAGTGAAACAGGGGGCACAGATACGCAGTATTTT
TRBV5-5	-	TRBJ1-5	-	CASSFRGDNSNQPQHF	TGTGCCAGCAGCTTTCGGGGGGATAATAGCAATCAGCCCCAGCATTTT
TRBV20-1	-	TRBJ1-1	TRBD1	CSAPLQGQTEAFF	TGCAGTGCTCCCTTACAGGGGCAAACTGAAGCTTTCTTT
TRBV20-1	-	TRBJ1-1	TRBD1	CSAGTDLNTEAFF	TGCAGTGCTGGGACAGATTTGAACACTGAAGCTTTCTTT
TRBV20-1	-	TRBJ2-1	TRBD2	CSARTGGASGYNEQFF	TGCAGTGCTAGAACGGGTGGGGCTAGCGGTTACAATGAGCAGTTCTTC
TRBV20-1	few	TRBJ2-2	-	CSARPPGHTGELFF	TGCAGTGCTAGACCACCTGGGCACACCGGGGAGCTGTTTTTT
TRBV21-1	-	TRBJ2-6	-	CASSKVGGSVSTSGANVLTF	TGTGCCAGCAGCAAAGTCGGTGGCAGCGTATCCACCTCTGGGGCCAACGTCCTGACTTTC
TRBV11-3	-	TRBJ2-2	-	CASSFKGSNTGELFF	TGTGCCAGCAGCTTCAAGGGGTCGAACACCGGGGAGCTGTTTTTT
TRBV20-1	few	TRBJ2-7	-	CSARDGGGASYEQYF	TGCAGTGCTAGAGACGGAGGGGGGGCCTCCTACGAGCAGTACTTC